This is a list of T cell receptor beta chains from one sample in a study of T cell changes during pregnancy in multiple sclerosis. Measured with immunoSEQ multiplex PCR; TCRdb has only the in-frame clones, and not every one. This sample carries 20,000 to 25,000 clones, 85% of them seen once, and the ten largest clones take 15% to 18%. Material: CD8+ T cells from peripheral blood mononuclear cells, obtained in the first trimester of pregnancy. Source of these receptors: a female donor in good health, enrolled as a control in a pregnancy study. The CDR3 runs from the conserved cysteine through the conserved F or W. D genes are given only for firm matches. The size entry is marked missing in some rows and otherwise reads once, few, many or a size class.

D: TRBD1; size: NA; V: TRBV2; J: TRBJ2-7; CDR3: CASPAGTGDSYEQYF; DNA: TGTGCCAGCCCCGCCGGGACAGGAGACTCCTACGAGCAGTACTTC
D: TRBD1; size: NA; V: TRBV29-1; J: TRBJ2-7; CDR3: CSVEEGRQGYEQYF; DNA: TGCAGCGTTGAAGAGGGCCGACAGGGCTACGAGCAGTACTTC
D: NA; size: NA; V: TRBV10-1; J: TRBJ1-1; CDR3: CASSTGYGATEAFF; DNA: TGCGCCAGCAGTACAGGGTATGGGGCCACTGAAGCTTTCTTT
D: NA; size: medium-sized; V: TRBV6-4; J: TRBJ2-1; CDR3: CASSDRDTGEQFF; DNA: TGTGCCAGCAGTGACCGGGATACGGGAGAGCAGTTCTTC
D: TRBD2; size: NA; V: TRBV27; J: TRBJ2-5; CDR3: CASGLAGQETQYF; DNA: TGTGCCAGCGGTCTAGCGGGCCAAGAGACCCAGTACTTC
D: TRBD2; size: NA; V: TRBV7-3; J: TRBJ2-7; CDR3: CASSESGSVDEQYF; DNA: TGTGCCAGCAGCGAAAGCGGGAGTGTCGACGAGCAGTACTTC
D: NA; size: NA; V: TRBV9; J: TRBJ2-5; CDR3: CASNRQGWRGETQYF; DNA: TGTGCCAGCAATAGACAGGGATGGAGGGGAGAGACCCAGTACTTC
D: NA; size: many; V: TRBV4-2; J: TRBJ2-1; CDR3: CASTQGRGDNEQFF; DNA: TGTGCCAGCACCCAAGGCAGGGGGGACAATGAGCAGTTCTTC
D: TRBD2; size: once; V: TRBV28; J: TRBJ2-2; CDR3: CASSFGGTGTGELFF; DNA: TGTGCCAGCAGTTTCGGGGGGACGGGCACCGGGGAGCTGTTTTTT
D: NA; size: NA; V: TRBV2; J: TRBJ2-6; CDR3: CASRGYSGSGANVLTF; DNA: TGTGCCAGCAGAGGTTATAGCGGCTCTGGGGCCAACGTCCTGACTTTC
D: NA; size: NA; V: TRBV28; J: TRBJ1-6; CDR3: CASRDPDRKNSPLHF; DNA: TGTGCCAGCAGGGATCCTGACAGGAAAAATTCACCCCTCCACTTT
D: NA; size: NA; V: TRBV9; J: TRBJ1-3; CDR3: CASTLGGGLGNTIYF; DNA: TGTGCCAGCACCCTCGGGGGGGGGCTTGGAAACACCATATATTTT
D: NA; size: NA; V: TRBV25-1; J: TRBJ2-7; CDR3: CASSEYRGNLHEQYF; DNA: TGTGCCAGCAGTGAATATAGGGGGAATCTCCACGAGCAGTACTTC
D: NA; size: many; V: TRBV27; J: TRBJ2-7; CDR3: CASSLDEQYF; DNA: TGTGCCAGCAGTCTAGACGAGCAGTACTTC
D: TRBD1; size: NA; V: TRBV4-1; J: TRBJ1-1; CDR3: CASSQFAGTDTYRTEAFF; DNA: TGCGCCAGCAGCCAGTTCGCCGGGACAGATACCTACCGGACTGAAGCTTTCTTT
D: TRBD2; size: NA; V: TRBV5-1; J: TRBJ2-2; CDR3: CASSYFGLAEITGELFF; DNA: TGCGCCAGCAGCTATTTCGGGCTAGCGGAAATCACCGGGGAGCTGTTTTTT
D: TRBD2; size: NA; V: TRBV7-9; J: TRBJ2-3; CDR3: CASSLLAGTTDTQYF; DNA: TGTGCCAGCAGCTTGTTAGCGGGAACCACAGATACGCAGTATTTT
D: NA; size: NA; V: TRBV4-3; J: TRBJ1-1; CDR3: CASSQDGENTEAFF; DNA: TGCGCCAGCAGCCAGGACGGGGAAAACACTGAAGCTTTCTTT
D: TRBD1; size: NA; V: TRBV6-1; J: TRBJ2-7; CDR3: CASQGTAPEQYF; DNA: TGTGCCAGCCAAGGGACAGCCCCCGAGCAGTACTTC
D: TRBD2; size: NA; V: TRBV28; J: TRBJ2-1; CDR3: CASSFELTSGSSVNEQFF; DNA: TGTGCCAGCAGTTTTGAATTGACTAGCGGGAGTTCGGTCAATGAGCAGTTCTTC
D: NA; size: NA; V: TRBV19; J: TRBJ1-1; CDR3: CASSSPGHLNTEAFF; DNA: TGTGCCAGTAGTAGCCCGGGACACCTGAACACTGAAGCTTTCTTT
D: TRBD2; size: NA; V: TRBV6-4; J: TRBJ2-3; CDR3: CASSIAGGPTDTQYF; DNA: TGTGCCAGCAGTATCGCGGGAGGGCCCACAGATACGCAGTATTTT
D: TRBD2; size: NA; V: TRBV30; J: TRBJ2-1; CDR3: CAWSVLTSGRYNEQFF; DNA: TGTGCCTGGAGTGTCCTTACTAGCGGGAGGTACAATGAGCAGTTCTTC
D: NA; size: once; V: TRBV4-1; J: TRBJ1-3; CDR3: CASSQPSKPGPGNTIYF; DNA: TGCGCCAGCAGCCAACCCTCTAAACCGGGTCCAGGAAACACCATATATTTT
D: TRBD2; size: NA; V: TRBV7-7; J: TRBJ2-5; CDR3: CASSLAGLARETQYF; DNA: TGTGCCAGCAGCTTAGCGGGACTAGCCCGAGAGACCCAGTACTTC
D: NA; size: NA; V: TRBV28; J: TRBJ1-5; CDR3: CASSLLGDQPQHF; DNA: TGTGCCAGCAGTTTACTCGGGGATCAGCCCCAGCATTTT
D: NA; size: NA; V: TRBV6-6; J: TRBJ1-1; CDR3: CASSEGRGTEAFF; DNA: TGTGCCAGCAGTGAGGGTCGGGGCACTGAAGCTTTCTTT
D: TRBD2; size: NA; V: TRBV15; J: TRBJ2-2; CDR3: CATSRDITSGPTGELFF; DNA: TGTGCCACCAGCAGAGACATCACTAGCGGGCCCACCGGGGAGCTGTTTTTT
D: TRBD1; size: large; V: TRBV7-2; J: TRBJ2-7; CDR3: CASSYPRGQSYEQYF; DNA: TGTGCCAGCAGTTATCCCCGGGGACAGTCCTACGAGCAGTACTTC
D: TRBD2; size: NA; V: TRBV27; J: TRBJ2-3; CDR3: CASSPWRAGGPGDTQYF; DNA: TGTGCCAGCAGTCCGTGGAGAGCGGGAGGGCCCGGAGATACGCAGTATTTT
D: TRBD2; size: NA; V: TRBV7-2; J: TRBJ2-5; CDR3: CASSPRVGREKETQYF; DNA: TGTGCCAGCAGCCCCAGGGTGGGGCGGGAGAAAGAGACCCAGTACTTC
D: NA; size: NA; V: TRBV9; J: TRBJ1-2; CDR3: CASTGEARHGYTF; DNA: TGTGCCAGCACGGGAGAGGCGCGACATGGCTACACCTTC
D: NA; size: NA; V: TRBV5-6; J: TRBJ1-1; CDR3: CASSTQGLAEAFF; DNA: TGTGCCAGCAGCACTCAGGGTCTGGCTGAAGCTTTCTTT
D: NA; size: NA; V: TRBV11-2; J: TRBJ1-3; CDR3: CASSLSRISGNTIYF; DNA: TGTGCCAGCAGCTTATCCAGGATCTCTGGAAACACCATATATTTT
D: TRBD1; size: NA; V: TRBV13; J: TRBJ1-4; CDR3: CASSLDRTTNEKLFF; DNA: TGTGCCAGCAGCTTGGACAGGACAACTAATGAAAAACTGTTTTTT
D: TRBD1; size: NA; V: TRBV9; J: TRBJ2-5; CDR3: CASSGDSQETQYF; DNA: TGTGCCAGCAGCGGGGACAGTCAGGAGACCCAGTACTTC
D: NA; size: NA; V: TRBV27; J: TRBJ1-1; CDR3: CASSLDSYYTEAFF; DNA: TGTGCCAGCAGTTTGGACAGTTATTACACTGAAGCTTTCTTT
D: TRBD2; size: NA; V: TRBV9; J: TRBJ2-7; CDR3: CASSAGGASSYEQYF; DNA: TGTGCCAGCAGCGCGGGGGGGGCCAGCTCCTACGAGCAGTACTTC